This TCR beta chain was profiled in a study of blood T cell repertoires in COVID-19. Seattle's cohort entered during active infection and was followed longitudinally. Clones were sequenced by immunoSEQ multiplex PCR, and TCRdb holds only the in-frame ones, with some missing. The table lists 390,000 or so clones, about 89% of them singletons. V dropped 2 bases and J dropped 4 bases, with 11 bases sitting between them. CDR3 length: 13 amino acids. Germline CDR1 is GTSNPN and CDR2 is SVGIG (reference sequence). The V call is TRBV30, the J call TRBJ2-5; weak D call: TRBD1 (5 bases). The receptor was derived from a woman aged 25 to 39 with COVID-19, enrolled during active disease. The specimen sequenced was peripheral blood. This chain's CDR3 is CAWSRAGRETQYF. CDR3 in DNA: TGTGCCTGGAGTAGGGCAGGGCGAGAGACCCAGTACTTC.